These 25 T cell receptor beta chains were all obtained from the same sample, sequenced in a study of T cells in Graves' hyperthyroidism and ophthalmopathy. The CDR3 regions of TCR beta were amplified from RNA transcripts. The HTBI primer set served for first-round RT-PCR of the TCR CDR3. TCRdb recomputed calls from the multiplex PCR reads with MiXCR, one row per CDR3 protein. The sample holds hundreds of thousands of distinct CDR3 sequences, roughly 15% seen once. Material for sequencing was blood. These receptors were taken from a man aged 18 to 29 with Graves' ophthalmopathy.

This clonotype appeared many times. The chain carries TRBV27 and TRBJ1-1, with D hard to call. The CDR3 length is 14 residues. Germline assignment: CDR1 MNHEY and CDR2 SMNVEV (reference sequence). The ends were cut back, 0 bases at V and 4 bases at J, with 9 bases in the middle. The CDR3: CASSLSSVGTEAFF. The CDR3 bases are TGTGCCAGCAGTTTATCTTCGGTGGGCACTGAAGCTTTCTTT.

In this sample, this clonotype turned up many times. The chain is built from TRBV7-8 and TRBJ1-5; a possible D gene is TRBD1 (5 bases). CDR1 is SGHVS and CDR2 is FQNEAQ in the germline V gene. The CDR3 extends over 14 amino acids. Trimming stripped 4 bases from V and 4 bases from J, with 11 bases between. The CDR3 nucleotides read TGTGCCAGCAGCTGGGGGACTCAGAATCAGCCCCAGCATTTT. It specifies CASSWGTQNQPQHF.

This clonotype occurred many times. The chain joins TRBV6-2 or TRBV6-3 to TRBJ2-5; TRBD2 matches 8 bases. The CDR3 has 17 amino acids. Germline trimming cut 4 bases from V and 4 bases from J; bases unmatched to any gene: 14. Germline V gene lookup returns CDR1 MNHEY and CDR2 SVGEGT. The CDR3 reads CASSFWREEFTGETQYF. As DNA, the CDR3 is TGTGCCAGCAGTTTCTGGCGGGAGGAATTTACTGGAGAGACCCAGTACTTC.

This clonotype was counted at least ten times. This chain uses TRBV11-2 with TRBJ2-1; 13 bases are a match to TRBD2. With V trimmed by 4 bases and J by 0 bases, 9 bases remained unmatched. There are 19 residues in the CDR3. Germline V gene sequence: CDR1 SGHAT, CDR2 FQNNGV. The CDR3 coding sequence is TGTGCCAGCAGCTCGCGAGGACTAGCGGGGGCCCGCTCCTACAATGAGCAGTTCTTC. Residues: CASSSRGLAGARSYNEQFF. Together with reference TRBV11-2 and TRBJ2-1, the CDR3 gives the full variable domain: EAGVAQSPRYKIIEKRQSVAFWCNPISGHATLYWYQQILGQGPKLLIQFQNNGVVDDSQLPKDRFSAERLKGVDSTLKIQPAKLEDSAVYLCASSSRGLAGARSYNEQFFGPGTRLTVL.

This clonotype came up many times. CDR3: CASSEGIYEKLFF. CDR3 coding DNA: TGTGCCAGCAGTGAAGGGATTTATGAAAAACTGTTTTTT. The rearrangement links TRBV12-3 or TRBV12-4 to TRBJ1-4; D is unclear. Trimming stripped 5 bases from V and 6 bases from J, with 10 bases between. The CDR3 is 13 amino acids.

This clonotype has a count of ten or more. This sequence joins TRBV5-6 and TRBJ2-3; D gene ambiguous. The V end was cut by 0 bases, the J end by 3 bases, with 8 bases between. The CDR3 runs 14 residues. CDR1 is SGHDT, CDR2 YYEEEE, per germline. CDR3 nucleotides: TGTGCCAGCAGCTTGGTGGATGTGACAGATACGCAGTATTTT. Translating it yields CASSLVDVTDTQYF.

This clonotype was detected ten times or more. The rearrangement links TRBV20-1 to TRBJ2-6; D unresolved. Per germline, CDR1 DFQATT and CDR2 SNEGSKA (reference sequence). V lost 0 bases and J 0 bases, leaving 6 bases between the germline ends. The CDR3 sequence is 15 residues long. CDR3 sequence reads: CSARDRNSGANVLTF. CDR3 DNA: TGCAGTGCTAGAGATCGTAACTCTGGGGCCAACGTCCTGACTTTC.

Ten or more counts support this clonotype. This chain joins TRBV11-2 and TRBJ2-2, with 7 nucleotides matching TRBD2. Germline assignment: CDR1 SGHAT and CDR2 FQNNGV. CDR3 length: 17 amino acids. V lost 1 base and J lost 4; bases outside the gene matches: 9. The CDR3 region has the DNA TGTGCCAGCAGCTTAGTTGGACTAGTTATTAGCACCGGGGAGCTGTTTTTT. Translating gives CASSLVGLVISTGELFF.

The chain employs TRBV15 and TRBJ1-2, with 7 bases lining up with TRBD1. J was trimmed by 2 bases and V by 1 base; bases with no gene match: 1. Looked up from germline, CDR1 is LNHNV and CDR2 is YYDKDF (reference sequence). The CDR3 length is 14 residues. CDR3: CATSRAGGNYGYTF. For the CDR3, the DNA is TGTGCCACCAGCAGAGCAGGGGGGAACTATGGCTACACCTTC.

There are many counts of this clonotype. The rearrangement links TRBV5-1 to TRBJ1-1; 10 bases line up with TRBD1. The trim removed 0 bases at V and 7 bases at J, leaving 15 bases unmatched. Germline values: CDR1 SGHRS, CDR2 YFSETQ. This CDR3 region has 18 residues. As DNA, the CDR3 is TGCGCCAGCAGCTTGGTTGTTGGGACAGGGGCTGGCAGCGGTGAAGCTTTCTTT. Translated, it gives CASSLVVGTGAGSGEAFF.

At least ten counts were recorded for this clonotype. The V gene is TRBV7-9, the J gene TRBJ1-1; D remains unclear. CDR1 is SEHNR, CDR2 FQNEAQ, per germline (reference sequence). The CDR3 runs 11 residues. V gave up 4 bases and J gave up 4 bases, with 4 bases separating them. CDR3 sequence (DNA): TGTGCCAGCAGCTGGACCACTGAAGCTTTCTTT. This gives the protein CASSWTTEAFF. Full variable domain (rest looked up from reference TRBV7-9 and TRBJ1-1): DTGVSQNPRHKITKRGQNVTFRCDPISEHNRLYWYRQTLGQGPEFLTYFQNEAQLEKSRLLSDRFSAERPKGSFSTLEIQRTEQGDSAMYLCASSWTTEAFFGQGTRLTVV.

The chain links TRBV15 to TRBJ2-2; 8 bases are shared with TRBD2. Germline CDR1 LNHNV, CDR2 YYDKDF (reference sequence). This CDR3 is built from 17 residues. J was trimmed by 4 bases and V by 0 bases; bases with no gene match: 7. This CDR3 is CATSRDYSGGPTGELFF. The CDR3 bases are TGTGCCACCAGCAGAGATTACTCGGGAGGGCCCACCGGGGAGCTGTTTTTT.

This clonotype was observed a few times. This chain links TRBV7-9 with TRBJ2-1; either TRBD1 or TRBD2 may fit D (5 bases each). This CDR3 contains 15 residues. The germline CDR1 and CDR2 sequences are SEHNR and FQNEAQ (reference sequence). V was shortened by 3 bases and J by 4 bases, with 13 bases between the two germline ends. In nucleotides, the CDR3 is TGTGCCAGCAGCTTGGGGCAGGCGGGTTACAATGAGCAGTTCTTC. Residues: CASSLGQAGYNEQFF.

In this sample, this clonotype turned up many times. The rearrangement joins TRBV12-3 or TRBV12-4 to TRBJ1-6, with D unclear. CDR3 size: 14 residues. V dropped 2 bases and J dropped 5 bases, with 7 bases sitting between them. The CDR3 here is CASSLHGDNSPLHF. The CDR3 nucleotides read TGTGCCAGCAGTTTACATGGGGATAATTCACCCCTCCACTTT.

This clonotype was found many times. This chain connects TRBV11-2 to TRBJ2-7, with 8 nucleotides matching TRBD2. The CDR3 runs to 15 residues. The J segment lost 3 bases and the V segment lost 1 base, leaving 5 bases of the junction unmatched. Germline CDR1 and CDR2: SGHAT and FQNNGV. CDR3 region: CASSLGRGRFYEQYF. CDR3 DNA: TGTGCCAGCAGCTTAGGTCGCGGGAGGTTCTACGAGCAGTACTTC.

This clonotype occurred once. The V gene is TRBV5-1, the J gene TRBJ1-6; D is undetermined. Germline V gene sequence: CDR1 SGHRS, CDR2 YFSETQ. Deletions cut 5 bases from V and 11 bases from J, with 14 bases between. The CDR3 has 13 residues. The CDR3 loop is CASRAPGPPPLHF. CDR3 coding DNA: TGCGCCAGCAGAGCCCCGGGCCCGCCACCCCTCCACTTT.

This chain joins TRBV5-1 and TRBJ2-5; 9 bases are a match to TRBD2. V lost 4 bases to trimming and J lost 7 bases; unmatched junction nucleotides: 8. This CDR3 is built from 14 residues. The V gene's germline CDR1 is SGHRS and CDR2 YFSETQ. Written as DNA, the CDR3 is TGCGCCAGCAGCATTAGCGGGGGAGCAGGGACCCAGTACTTC. Translating it yields CASSISGGAGTQYF.

This clonotype was seen more than once but under ten times. This chain joins TRBV6-5 and TRBJ2-7; D ambiguous. Germline V CDR1 and CDR2: MNHEY, SVGAGI. This CDR3 is built from 15 residues. Trimming cost V 0 bases and J 4 bases, with 13 bases left between them. CDR3: CASSYSTAGVYEQYF. The CDR3 region has the DNA TGTGCCAGCAGTTACTCGACGGCAGGAGTATACGAGCAGTACTTC.

Many counts were recorded for this clonotype. The chain is built from TRBV12-5 and TRBJ1-1; 8 nucleotides match TRBD1. Germline CDR1 and CDR2: LGHNT and FRNRAP. The CDR3 is 14 amino acids. Germline trimming cut 2 bases from V and 10 bases from J; bases unmatched to any gene: 9. The CDR3 DNA is TGTGCTAGTGGTTTGCAGGGGGCCTCTGGGGGAGCTTTCTTT. Translating it yields CASGLQGASGGAFF.

This clonotype was counted at least ten times. The chain recombines TRBV7-8 with TRBJ1-5; D is perhaps TRBD1 (5 bases). CDR3 size: 17 residues. Looked up from germline, CDR1 is SGHVS and CDR2 is FQNEAQ. The V gene lost 5 bases and the J gene lost 0 bases, with 17 bases spanning the gap. The CDR3 sequence is CASSHGAGQYSNQPQHF. The CDR3 bases are TGTGCCAGCAGCCACGGCGCGGGGCAGTATAGCAATCAGCCCCAGCATTTT.

At least ten counts were recorded for this clonotype. One junction end does not reproduce the germline sequence, and a read error may be involved. V is TRBV5-1 and J is TRBJ2-5; the match to TRBD1 covers 8 bases. There are 13 residues in the CDR3. Germline V gene data show CDR1 as SGHRS and CDR2 as YFSETQ. The DNA of the CDR3 is TGCGCCAGCAGCTTGCTGGTGACAGGGGACCGGGACTTC. Its protein is CASSLLVTGDRDF. Supplemented by reference TRBV5-1 and TRBJ2-5, the full variable domain reads KAGVTQTPRYLIKTRGQQVTLSCSPISGHRSVSWYQQTPGQGLQFLFEYFSETQRNKGNFPGRFSGRQFSNSRSEMNVSTLELGDSALYLCASSLLVTGDRDFGPGTRLLVL.

This clonotype was seen only a few times. The chain joins TRBV6-1 to TRBJ2-7, with 7 bases that match TRBD1. CDR3 length: 14 amino acids. CDR1 and CDR2 from the germline V gene are MNHNS and SASEGT. V trimming: 6 bases; J trimming: 0 bases; junction bases outside the gene matches: 5. Here the CDR3 reads CASRRDSLSYEQYF. The CDR3, as DNA: TGTGCCAGCAGAAGGGACAGTCTCTCCTACGAGCAGTACTTC.

This clonotype has at least ten counts. The gene calls are TRBV3-1 and TRBJ2-5, with D uncertain. The germline V and J ends were trimmed by 5 bases and 5 bases, with 9 bases remaining between them. The CDR3 consists of 12 residues. Germline CDR1 and CDR2: LGHDT and YNNKEL (reference sequence). CDR3 bases: TGTGCCAGCAGCACTGGCAGGGAGACCCAGTACTTC. This sequence encodes CASSTGRETQYF.

This clonotype has a handful of counts. This sequence joins TRBV14 and TRBJ2-3; perhaps TRBD2 as D (5 bases). Trimming took 6 bases from V and 11 from J, leaving 18 bases between them. This CDR3 comprises 13 residues. Germline V gene data show CDR1 as SGHDN and CDR2 as FVKESK. Here the CDR3 reads CASRDDGGLGQYF. CDR3 nucleotide sequence: TGTGCCAGCAGGGACGACGGAGGCTTGGGGCAGTATTTT.

This clonotype was detected only a few times. The V and J genes are TRBV10-2 and TRBJ2-1, with 10 bases that match TRBD1. The germline gives CDR1 WSHSY, CDR2 SAAADI. V dropped 6 bases and J dropped 3; count of bases not matched to a gene: 20. This CDR3 is 20 amino acids long. This chain's CDR3 is CASSLTGTGVLAGYYNEQFF. The CDR3, as DNA: TGCGCCAGCAGCCTAACCGGGACAGGGGTTTTAGCGGGGTACTACAATGAGCAGTTCTTC.